The 7 T cell receptor beta chains reported below all come from one sample, sequenced in a study of post-analysis software for immune sequencing data. Overall study findings and caveats: The five TRBV segments detected at higher frequency in patients than in controls included TRBV5-6, TRBV5-1 and TRBV20-1.

No antigen is known for these receptors. Unique-molecular-identifier-tagged TCR beta cDNA libraries were used. TCRdb processed the PCR reads anew with MiXCR; each CDR3 protein has one entry. The data show hundreds of thousands of distinct CDR3 sequences, 55% to 60% seen once. Sequencing used blood. Receptors were obtained from a girl aged 2 to 10 with multiple sclerosis.

This chain uses TRBV7-2 with TRBJ2-5; weak D call: TRBD2 (6 bases). This CDR3 is built from 17 residues. CDR1 is SGHTA and CDR2 is FQGNSA in the germline V gene. The ends were cut back, 5 bases at V and 3 bases at J, with 22 bases in the middle. The CDR3 is CASSVARVSLAKETQYF. The CDR3 DNA reads TGTGCCAGCAGCGTGGCCCGGGTTTCGCTAGCGAAAGAGACCCAGTACTTC.

The chain recombines TRBV20-1 with TRBJ1-6; D gene ambiguous. This CDR3 has 16 amino acids. The germline gives CDR1 DFQATT, CDR2 SNEGSKA (reference sequence). The V end lost 3 bases, the J end lost 0 bases, and 12 bases lay between the germline ends. In DNA, the CDR3 is TGCAGTGCTAGGGCGGACGGGAGCTCCTATAATTCACCCCTCCACTTT. As protein: CSARADGSSYNSPLHF.

The table lists this clonotype with a few counts. The genes are TRBV25-1 and TRBJ1-2; D gene ambiguous. Germline assignment: CDR1 MGHDK and CDR2 SYGVNS. Trimming pared 2 bases from V and 8 bases from J, leaving 15 bases between. This CDR3 contains 14 residues. The CDR3 coding sequence is TGTGCCAGCAGTGAAAGATCCAACAGAGGGGGCTACACCTTC. Translated: CASSERSNRGGYTF.

This clonotype was observed once. This chain uses TRBV5-1 with TRBJ1-5; D possibly corresponds to TRBD1 (5 bases). Germline CDR1 reads SGHRS; CDR2 reads YFSETQ. This CDR3 has 18 amino acids. The V gene lost 0 bases and the J gene lost 0 bases, with 16 bases spanning the gap. The DNA of the CDR3 is TGCGCCAGCAGCTTGGCCCCCTCCGGGACGGCTAGCAATCAGCCCCAGCATTTT. Translation gives CASSLAPSGTASNQPQHF. Complete variable domain (other parts from reference TRBV5-1 and TRBJ1-5): KAGVTQTPRYLIKTRGQQVTLSCSPISGHRSVSWYQQTPGQGLQFLFEYFSETQRNKGNFPGRFSGRQFSNSRSEMNVSTLELGDSALYLCASSLAPSGTASNQPQHFGDGTRLSIL.

This sequence joins TRBV7-8 and TRBJ2-7, with 16 bases that match TRBD2. CDR3 length: 17 residues. V dropped 5 bases and J dropped 3; count of bases not matched to a gene: 7. Germline values: CDR1 SGHVS, CDR2 FQNEAQ. As DNA, the CDR3 is TGTGCCAGCAGCCAGGGACTAGCGGGAGGGTCTTTCTACGAGCAGTACTTC. Protein sequence: CASSQGLAGGSFYEQYF.

Turning to this clonotype: Relative to the germline gene, one junction end is altered; a read error may explain this. The chain employs TRBV7-9 and TRBJ2-1; D gene ambiguous. The CDR3 has 13 residues. Germline CDR1 and CDR2: SEHNR and FQNEAQ (reference sequence). CDR3 DNA: TGTGCCAGCAGCCCTGGGTTCAACAATGAACAGTTCTTC. Translated, it gives CASSPGFNNEQFF.

This chain connects TRBV6-4 to TRBJ2-3; 9 bases are shared with TRBD2. The CDR3 contains 17 residues. V gave up 0 bases and J gave up 1 base; unmatched junction bases: 5. In germline, CDR1 is MRHNA, CDR2 SNTAGT. The CDR3 region is CASSDSNSGSGTDTQYF. The DNA for the CDR3 is TGTGCCAGCAGTGACTCGAATAGCGGGAGTGGCACAGATACGCAGTATTTT.